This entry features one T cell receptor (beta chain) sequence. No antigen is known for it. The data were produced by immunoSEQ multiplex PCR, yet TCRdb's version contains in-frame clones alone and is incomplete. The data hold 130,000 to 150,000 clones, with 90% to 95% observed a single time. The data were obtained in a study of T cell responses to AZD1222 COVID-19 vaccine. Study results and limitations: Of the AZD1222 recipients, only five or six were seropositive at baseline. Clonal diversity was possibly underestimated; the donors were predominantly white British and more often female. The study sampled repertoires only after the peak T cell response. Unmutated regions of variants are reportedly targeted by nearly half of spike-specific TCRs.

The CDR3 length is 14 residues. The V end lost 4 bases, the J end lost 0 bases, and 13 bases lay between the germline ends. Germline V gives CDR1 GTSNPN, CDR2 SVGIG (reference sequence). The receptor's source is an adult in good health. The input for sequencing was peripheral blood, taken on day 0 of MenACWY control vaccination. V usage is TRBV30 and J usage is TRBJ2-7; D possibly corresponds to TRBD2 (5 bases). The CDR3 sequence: CAWIRRGSSYEQYF. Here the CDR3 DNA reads TGTGCCTGGATTAGACGGGGAAGCTCCTACGAGCAGTACTTC. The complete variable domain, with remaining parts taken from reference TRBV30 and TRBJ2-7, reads SQTIHQWPATLVQPVGSPLSLECTVEGTSNPNLYWYRQAAGRGLQLLFYSVGIGQISSEVPQNLSASRPQDRQFILSSKKLLLSDSGFYLCAWIRRGSSYEQYFGPGTRLTVT.